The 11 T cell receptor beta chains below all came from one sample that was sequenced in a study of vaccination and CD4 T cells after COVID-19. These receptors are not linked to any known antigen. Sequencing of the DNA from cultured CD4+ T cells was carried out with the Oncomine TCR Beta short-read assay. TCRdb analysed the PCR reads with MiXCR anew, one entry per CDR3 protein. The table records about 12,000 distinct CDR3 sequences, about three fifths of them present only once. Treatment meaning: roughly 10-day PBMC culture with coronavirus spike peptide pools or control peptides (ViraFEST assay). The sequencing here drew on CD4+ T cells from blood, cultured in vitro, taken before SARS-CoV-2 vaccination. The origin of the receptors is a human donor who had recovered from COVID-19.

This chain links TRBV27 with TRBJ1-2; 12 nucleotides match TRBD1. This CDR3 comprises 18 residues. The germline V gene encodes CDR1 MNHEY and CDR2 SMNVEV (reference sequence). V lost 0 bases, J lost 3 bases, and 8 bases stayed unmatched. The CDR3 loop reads CASSLSRGTGGGDYGYTF. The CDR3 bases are TGTGCCAGCAGTTTATCGAGGGGGACAGGGGGCGGGGACTATGGCTACACCTTC.

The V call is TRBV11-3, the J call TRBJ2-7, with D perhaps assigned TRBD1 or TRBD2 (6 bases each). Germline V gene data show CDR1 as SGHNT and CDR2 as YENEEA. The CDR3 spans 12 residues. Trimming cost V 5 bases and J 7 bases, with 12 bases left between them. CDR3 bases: TGTGCCAGCAGCCCGGGGGCCAGAGAGCAGTACTTC. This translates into CASSPGAREQYF.

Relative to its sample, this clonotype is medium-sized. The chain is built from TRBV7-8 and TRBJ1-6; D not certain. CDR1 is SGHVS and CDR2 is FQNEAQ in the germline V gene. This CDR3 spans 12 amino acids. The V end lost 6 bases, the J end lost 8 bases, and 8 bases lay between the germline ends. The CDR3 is CASSPVDSPLHF. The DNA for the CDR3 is TGTGCCAGCAGTCCAGTAGATTCACCCCTCCACTTT.

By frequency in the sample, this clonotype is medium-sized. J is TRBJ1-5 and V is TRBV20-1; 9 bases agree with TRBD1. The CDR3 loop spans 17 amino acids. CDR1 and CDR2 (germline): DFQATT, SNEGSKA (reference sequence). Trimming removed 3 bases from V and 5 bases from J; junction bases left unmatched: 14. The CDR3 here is CSARDDRGFSRDQPQHF. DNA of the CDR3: TGCAGTGCTAGGGATGACAGGGGGTTTTCTCGGGATCAGCCCCAGCATTTT.

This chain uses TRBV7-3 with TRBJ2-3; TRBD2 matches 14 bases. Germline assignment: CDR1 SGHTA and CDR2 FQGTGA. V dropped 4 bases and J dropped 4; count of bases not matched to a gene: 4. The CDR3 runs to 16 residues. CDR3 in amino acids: CASSSGLAGVADTQYF. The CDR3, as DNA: TGTGCCAGCAGCTCGGGACTAGCGGGAGTGGCAGATACGCAGTATTTT.

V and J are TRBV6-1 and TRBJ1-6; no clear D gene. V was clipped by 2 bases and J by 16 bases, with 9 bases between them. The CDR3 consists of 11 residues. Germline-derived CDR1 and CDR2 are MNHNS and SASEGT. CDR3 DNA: TGTGCCAGCAGTGAATTGCGCCAGCTCCACTTT. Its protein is CASSELRQLHF.

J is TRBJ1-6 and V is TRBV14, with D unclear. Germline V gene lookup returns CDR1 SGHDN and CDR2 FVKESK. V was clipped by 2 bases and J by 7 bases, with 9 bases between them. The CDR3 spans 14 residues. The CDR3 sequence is CASSQSGRNSPLHF. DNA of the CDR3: TGTGCCAGCAGCCAATCGGGTCGCAATTCACCCCTCCACTTT.

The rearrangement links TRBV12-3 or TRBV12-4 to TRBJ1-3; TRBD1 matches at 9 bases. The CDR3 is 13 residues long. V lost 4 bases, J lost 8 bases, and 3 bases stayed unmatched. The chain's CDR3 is CASSSDRGDTIYF. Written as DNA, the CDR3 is TGTGCCAGCAGTTCCGACAGGGGGGACACCATATATTTT.

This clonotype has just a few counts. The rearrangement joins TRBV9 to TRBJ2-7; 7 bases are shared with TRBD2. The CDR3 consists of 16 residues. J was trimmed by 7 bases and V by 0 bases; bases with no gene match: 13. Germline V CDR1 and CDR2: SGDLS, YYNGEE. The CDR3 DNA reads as TGTGCCAGCAGCGTAGACGATGTAATACTAGCGAGGGAGCAGTACTTC. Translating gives CASSVDDVILAREQYF.

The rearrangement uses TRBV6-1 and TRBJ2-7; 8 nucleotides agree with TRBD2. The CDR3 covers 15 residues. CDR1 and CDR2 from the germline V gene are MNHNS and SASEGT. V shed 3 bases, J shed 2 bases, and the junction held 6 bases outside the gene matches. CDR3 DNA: TGTGCCAGCAGTGATGGTGGACTAGCCCCCTACGAGCAGTACTTC. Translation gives CASSDGGLAPYEQYF.

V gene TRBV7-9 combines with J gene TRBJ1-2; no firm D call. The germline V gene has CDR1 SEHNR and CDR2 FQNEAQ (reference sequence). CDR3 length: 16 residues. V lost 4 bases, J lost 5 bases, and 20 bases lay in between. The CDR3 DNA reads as TGTGCCAGCAGCTCCTCGACGGCCGACGGGGTTTATGGCTACACCTTC. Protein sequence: CASSSSTADGVYGYTF.